Presented here are 19 T cell receptor beta chains from one specimen sequenced in a study of radiotherapy plus CTLA-4 blockade in lung cancer. This table comes from immunoSEQ multiplex PCR, and its TCRdb copy is limited to in-frame clones, with some not included. In the table there are around 130,000 clones, around 89% of which are singletons. This specimen consisted of peripheral blood, obtained from a patient treated with radiotherapy plus ipilimumab. The receptors come from a human donor with non-small cell lung cancer that progressed on radiotherapy plus ipilimumab.

Regarding this clone: One junction end disagrees with the germline gene, perhaps due to a read error. The V call is TRBV6-1, the J call TRBJ1-4, with TRBD1 as a possible D gene (5 bases). The CDR3 totals 15 residues. Germline CDR1 and CDR2: MNHNS and SASEGT. In DNA, the CDR3 is TGTGCCGGCAGTGACCACCGTGGGGCAGATGAAAAACTGTTTTTT. Its translation: CAGSDHRGADEKLFF.

This clone was seen more than once but under ten times. The junction departs from the called germline gene at one end, perhaps through a read error. V and J are TRBV6-5 and TRBJ2-3, with D perhaps matching TRBD1 (5 bases). Germline lookup yields CDR1 MNHEY and CDR2 SVGAGI. The CDR3 spans 15 residues. CDR3 DNA sequence: TGTGCCAGCCGTTACAAGGGGCACTCGACAGATACGCAGTATTTT. Translation gives CASRYKGHSTDTQYF.

The chain recombines TRBV7-3 with TRBJ2-1; a weak D match, TRBD1 (6 bases). This CDR3 comprises 15 residues. Germline V gives CDR1 SGHTA, CDR2 FQGTGA. The V end was cut by 1 base, the J end by 4 bases, with 11 bases between. CDR3 DNA sequence: TGTGCCAGCAGCTTAAACAGGGAAACATACAATGAGCAGTTCTTC. It translates to CASSLNRETYNEQFF.

J is TRBJ1-1 and V is TRBV15; D is unclear. V dropped 3 bases and J dropped 5 bases, with 13 bases sitting between them. Germline V lookup: CDR1 LNHNV, CDR2 YYDKDF (reference sequence). CDR3 size: 14 residues. The CDR3 is CATSSGGDRTEAFF. CDR3 sequence (DNA): TGTGCCACCAGCAGCGGAGGTGATCGGACTGAAGCTTTCTTT.

The chain combines TRBV9 with TRBJ2-3; D is possibly TRBD2 (6 bases). V lost 5 bases to trimming and J lost 4 bases, with 20 bases between them. The germline V gene has CDR1 SGDLS and CDR2 YYNGEE. This CDR3 comprises 16 residues. The CDR3 DNA is TGTGCCAGCAGTTCAATTCTACGGCCGGGAGCAGATACGCAGTATTTT. Encoded protein: CASSSILRPGADTQYF.

This clone was seen just once. CDR3 DNA sequence: TGCGCCAGCAGTGAGTTGCCCAGGGCATACGAGCAGTACTTC. This translates into CASSELPRAYEQYF. This chain uses TRBV10-1 with TRBJ2-7, with a tentative D call TRBD1 (5 bases). Per germline, CDR1 WNHNN and CDR2 SYGVQD (reference sequence). V dropped 1 base and J dropped 4 bases, with 11 bases sitting between them. CDR3 size: 14 residues.

In this sample, this clone turned up once. This chain links TRBV21-1 with TRBJ2-7; the table's D call of TRBD2 was not tested on the DNA. TRBV21-1 is termed a pseudogene. This CDR3 has 16 amino acids. The CDR3 region is CASSKGVSGSRDEQYF. The DNA for the CDR3 is TGTGCCAGCAGCAAAGGTGTTAGCGGGAGTCGAGACGAGCAGTACTTC.

The chain carries TRBV27 and TRBJ2-1, with D perhaps assigned TRBD1 or TRBD2 (6 bases each). Trimming removed 5 bases from V and 5 bases from J, with 16 bases in between. CDR1 MNHEY and CDR2 SMNVEV come from the germline V gene (reference sequence). This CDR3 has 15 residues. In DNA, the CDR3 is TGTGCCAGCAGTCCACTATGGGGGGCCCACAATGAGCAGTTCTTC. This encodes CASSPLWGAHNEQFF.

V and J are TRBV29-1 and TRBJ2-7; TRBD2 aligns across 8 bases. This CDR3 spans 13 amino acids. Germline-derived CDR1 and CDR2 are SQVTM and ANQGSEA. After removal of 7 bases from V and 3 bases from J, the junction contained 8 bases not matched to a gene. In DNA form, the CDR3 reads TGCAGCGCCACCTTTACTAGCGGCTACGAGCAGTACTTC. As protein: CSATFTSGYEQYF.

V is TRBV18 and J is TRBJ1-5; 9 positions match TRBD1. V lost 4 bases to trimming and J lost 7 bases; unmatched junction nucleotides: 5. Germline V gene lookup returns CDR1 KGHSH and CDR2 LQKENI. The CDR3 loop spans 14 amino acids. The DNA for the CDR3 is TGTGCCAGCTCACTTGGACAGGGGAGGCAGCCCCAGCATTTT. Protein: CASSLGQGRQPQHF.

The chain uses TRBV29-1 and TRBJ1-2; unclear D gene. The germline gives CDR1 SQVTM, CDR2 ANQGSEA. Trimming removed 5 bases from V and 7 bases from J, with 11 bases in between. The CDR3 contains 11 residues. The CDR3, as DNA: TGCAGCGTTTGGGTCGGAAGTGGCTACACCTTC. It specifies CSVWVGSGYTF.

Points on this clone: Distinct nucleotide sequences in the sample also encode this CDR3. This chain links TRBV30 with TRBJ1-1; maybe TRBD1 (5 bases). V was trimmed by 0 bases and J by 5 bases, leaving 10 bases between them. Germline lookup yields CDR1 GTSNPN and CDR2 SVGIG (reference sequence). The CDR3 has 13 amino acids. The CDR3 DNA is TGTGCCTGGAGTGTGAGGGGAGATACTGAAGCTTTCTTT. Encoded protein: CAWSVRGDTEAFF. Complete variable domain (other parts from reference TRBV30 and TRBJ1-1): SQTIHQWPATLVQPVGSPLSLECTVEGTSNPNLYWYRQAAGRGLQLLFYSVGIGQISSEVPQNLSASRPQDRQFILSSKKLLLSDSGFYLCAWSVRGDTEAFFGQGTRLTVV.

The chain combines TRBV6-1 with TRBJ1-1; 8 bases map to TRBD1. Losses at the gene ends were 7 bases for V and 1 base for J; bases not matched to a gene: 5. Germline CDR1 is MNHNS and CDR2 is SASEGT. The CDR3 contains 14 residues. This chain's CDR3 is CASKKGQGNTEAFF. CDR3 nucleotide sequence: TGTGCCAGCAAGAAAGGACAGGGGAACACTGAAGCTTTCTTT.

This clone has more than one count but fewer than ten. V is TRBV9 and J is TRBJ1-4; 7 nucleotides align to TRBD1. This CDR3 contains 19 residues. CDR1 SGDLS and CDR2 YYNGEE come from the germline V gene. V lost 0 bases to trimming and J lost 8 bases; unmatched junction nucleotides: 19. The CDR3 nucleotides read TGTGCCAGCAGCGTAGGACTGGGAGGGGGCGCAAACCTTGGAGAAAAACTGTTTTTT. This gives the protein CASSVGLGGGANLGEKLFF.

The J gene is TRBJ1-1, the V gene TRBV6-1, with a weak D call TRBD1 (5 bases). Germline V gives CDR1 MNHNS, CDR2 SASEGT. The V end lost 2 bases, the J end lost 2 bases, and 9 bases lay between the germline ends. This CDR3 has 14 amino acids. The CDR3 bases are TGTGCCAGCAGTGAACTCCAGGGAAACACTGAAGCTTTCTTT. Amino acid sequence: CASSELQGNTEAFF.

The chain is built from TRBV6-1 and TRBJ2-3, with D unclear. The CDR3 spans 12 residues. Germline CDR1 reads MNHNS; CDR2 reads SASEGT. Deletions cut 6 bases from V and 6 bases from J, with 10 bases between. The CDR3 here is CASRTTWDTQYF. CDR3 sequence (DNA): TGTGCCAGCAGAACTACGTGGGATACGCAGTATTTT.

The genes are TRBV19 and TRBJ1-5, with D tentatively TRBD1 (6 bases). The germline V gene has CDR1 LNHDA and CDR2 SQIVND (reference sequence). The CDR3 has 14 amino acids. The V gene lost 7 bases and the J gene lost 2 bases, with 12 bases spanning the gap. The CDR3 spells CASIKGDGNQPQHF. The CDR3 DNA reads TGTGCCAGTATTAAGGGGGATGGCAATCAGCCCCAGCATTTT.

The chain couples TRBV15 to TRBJ2-1; TRBD2 matches at 12 bases. The CDR3 runs to 18 residues. CDR1 LNHNV and CDR2 YYDKDF come from the germline V gene (reference sequence). V trimming: 3 bases; J trimming: 7 bases; junction bases outside the gene matches: 13. The CDR3 bases are TGTGCCACCAGCAGCGGGGGTCTAGCGGGAGGGCCATGGAATGAGCAGTTCTTC. Translation: CATSSGGLAGGPWNEQFF.

The gene calls are TRBV4-1 and TRBJ2-1; D remains ambiguous. Trimming removed 0 bases from V and 7 bases from J, with 16 bases in between. The CDR3 covers 16 residues. Germline CDR1 and CDR2: MGHRA and YSYEKL. The CDR3: CASSQDPAPDGNEQFF. CDR3 in DNA: TGCGCCAGCAGCCAAGATCCGGCCCCGGATGGGAATGAGCAGTTCTTC.